This T cell receptor beta chain was retrieved from a study of graft-versus-host responses after intestinal transplantation. Study-wide context: Transplants given to recipients were multivisceral, liver-intestinal, or isolated intestinal. Anti-thymocyte globulin was used for induction in all recipients, who then took tacrolimus and steroids for approximately 3 years. Overall study results and limits: Detected in recipient marrow were GvH clones, some of which were first observed in ileum or blood.

V gave up 4 bases and J gave up 10 bases, with 13 bases separating them. The CDR3 is made up of 12 amino acids. Germline lookup yields CDR1 MNHEY and CDR2 SMNVEV (reference sequence). Points on this clone: Antigen: not known.

Measured with immunoSEQ multiplex PCR; TCRdb has only the in-frame clones, and not every one. The sample shows about 88,000 clones, about 94% of them seen only once. The rearrangement joins TRBV27 to TRBJ1-2; TRBD1 is a possible D gene (5 bases). The receptor was derived from a human donor who was the organ donor for an intestinal transplant. The sample in question was unstimulated CD4+ T cells sorted from spleen or lymph node cells, obtained before transplant. CDR3 nucleotide sequence: TGTGCCAGCAGTTCCGACAGCGGTTCCTACACCTTC. It yields the protein CASSSDSGSYTF.